The 10 T cell receptor beta chains below come from one sample, sequenced in a study of cytomegalovirus exposure and HLA in healthy donors. 13 Jbeta primers and 60 Vbeta primers were used for the PCR. The repertoire was sequenced with immunoSEQ multiplex PCR; TCRdb's copy has only in-frame clones and lacks some. The sample has approximately 150,000 clones; 78% are singletons. Sequenced material: PBMCs. The receptor set was obtained from a woman between 18 and 29 years old in good health and CMV-seropositive.

The gene calls are TRBV6-5 and TRBJ1-5; D unclear. Germline CDR1 reads MNHEY; CDR2 reads SVGAGI. This CDR3 spans 13 amino acids. V gave up 8 bases and J gave up 5 bases, with 13 bases separating them. The CDR3 nucleotides are TGTGCCAGCGGCCTGCGGGAGTATCAGCCCCAGCATTTT. It yields the protein CASGLREYQPQHF.

The chain couples TRBV7-9 to TRBJ1-2; 10 bases align to TRBD1. Trimming removed 5 bases from V and 3 bases from J; junction bases left unmatched: 3. CDR3 length: 14 amino acids. Germline CDR1 is SEHNR and CDR2 is FQNEAQ (reference sequence). CDR3 residues: CASSLGTGDYGYTF. The CDR3 coding sequence is TGTGCCAGCAGCCTCGGGACAGGGGACTATGGCTACACCTTC.

The rearrangement uses TRBV7-8 and TRBJ2-7; D possibly corresponds to TRBD2 (5 bases). Germline values: CDR1 SGHVS, CDR2 FQNEAQ. The CDR3 spans 12 residues. Trimming removed 6 bases from V and 4 bases from J, with 10 bases in between. Here the CDR3 DNA reads TGTGCCAGCAGAACCGGGATTTACGAGCAGTACTTC. It translates to CASRTGIYEQYF.

The chain links TRBV30 to TRBJ1-2, with TRBD1 matching 9 bases. V shed 7 bases, J shed 2 bases, and the junction held 5 bases outside the gene matches. Looked up from germline, CDR1 is GTSNPN and CDR2 is SVGIG (reference sequence). The CDR3 contains 13 residues. The CDR3 DNA sequence: TGTGCCTTTCTAACAGGGGGCAACTATGGCTACACCTTC. Protein product: CAFLTGGNYGYTF. The whole variable domain, filled in from reference TRBV30 and TRBJ1-2, reads SQTIHQWPATLVQPVGSPLSLECTVEGTSNPNLYWYRQAAGRGLQLLFYSVGIGQISSEVPQNLSASRPQDRQFILSSKKLLLSDSGFYLCAFLTGGNYGYTFGSGTRLTVV.

V is TRBV6-5 and J is TRBJ2-7; 12 bases map to TRBD1. The germline CDR1 and CDR2 sequences are MNHEY and SVGAGI. Trimming at V came to 6 bases and at J to 7 bases, leaving 4 bases not matched to a gene. This CDR3 is built from 13 residues. This CDR3 is CASSRDRGLEQYF. The CDR3 bases are TGTGCCAGCAGCCGGGACAGGGGGCTGGAGCAGTACTTC.

This chain links TRBV5-1 with TRBJ2-2; 10 nucleotides match TRBD1. CDR3 size: 16 residues. Germline-derived CDR1 and CDR2 are SGHRS and YFSETQ. The V and J ends lost 1 base and 5 bases, in that order; junction bases with no gene match: 5. The CDR3 DNA reads TGCGCCAGCAGCTTGCCCCGGGACAGGGGTACCGGGGAGCTGTTTTTT. Translating gives CASSLPRDRGTGELFF. The whole variable domain, remainder taken from reference TRBV5-1 and TRBJ2-2, is KAGVTQTPRYLIKTRGQQVTLSCSPISGHRSVSWYQQTPGQGLQFLFEYFSETQRNKGNFPGRFSGRQFSNSRSEMNVSTLELGDSALYLCASSLPRDRGTGELFFGEGSRLTVL.

The chain couples TRBV2 to TRBJ1-2, with D possibly being TRBD1 (5 bases). Germline CDR1 SNHLY, CDR2 FYNNEI. The CDR3 contains 15 residues. Trimming stripped 6 bases from V and 1 base from J, with 15 bases between. CDR3 protein: CASRGLLTDNYGYTF. The CDR3 DNA reads TGTGCCAGCAGGGGTCTCCTGACAGATAACTATGGCTACACCTTC.

Turning to this clone: The same CDR3 arises from other DNA sequences in this sample as well. This chain connects TRBV6-5 to TRBJ1-1; maybe TRBD1 (6 bases). CDR1 MNHEY and CDR2 SVGAGI come from the germline V gene. V was pared by 0 bases and J by 2 bases, with 7 bases between. The CDR3 sequence is 14 residues long. Here the CDR3 DNA reads TGTGCCAGCAGTTACTCGACAGGAAACACTGAAGCTTTCTTT. The encoded protein is CASSYSTGNTEAFF.

The chain is built from TRBV5-5 and TRBJ1-4; no clear D. The CDR3 covers 11 residues. Germline values: CDR1 SGHKS, CDR2 YYEKEE (reference sequence). Trimming pared 4 bases from V and 7 bases from J, leaving 5 bases between. CDR3 loop: CASSRAEKLFF. The DNA of the CDR3 is TGTGCCAGCAGCCGCGCTGAAAAACTGTTTTTT.

This sequence joins TRBV7-9 and TRBJ2-3; 12 positions match TRBD2. This CDR3 has 15 residues. Germline V gene sequence: CDR1 SEHNR, CDR2 FQNEAQ (reference sequence). J lost 3 bases, V lost 5 bases, and 3 bases had no gene match. CDR3 protein: CASSATSGGTDTQYF. The DNA of the CDR3 is TGTGCCAGCAGCGCGACTAGCGGGGGAACAGATACGCAGTATTTT.